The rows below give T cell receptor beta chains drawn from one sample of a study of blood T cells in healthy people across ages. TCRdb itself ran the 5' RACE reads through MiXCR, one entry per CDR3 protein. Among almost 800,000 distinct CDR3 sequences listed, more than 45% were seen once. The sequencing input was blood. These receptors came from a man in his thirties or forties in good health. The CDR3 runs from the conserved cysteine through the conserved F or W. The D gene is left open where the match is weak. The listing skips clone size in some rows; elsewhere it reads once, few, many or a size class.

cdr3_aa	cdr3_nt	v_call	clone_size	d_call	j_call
CASSQESGRAGLETQYF	TGCGCCAGCAGCCAAGAAAGCGGGAGGGCCGGGTTAGAGACCCAGTACTTC	TRBV4-3	-	TRBD2	TRBJ2-5
CASKLSLGLVNEKLFF	TGTGCCAGCAAGTTGAGTTTGGGGTTGGTAAATGAAAAACTGTTTTTT	TRBV27	-	-	TRBJ1-4
CASSFVGDYYEQYF	TGTGCCAGCAGTTTCGTGGGGGACTACTACGAGCAGTACTTC	TRBV28	-	TRBD2	TRBJ2-7
CAVYGYTF	TGTGCCGTCTATGGCTACACCTTC	TRBV27	-	-	TRBJ1-2
CASIRNPNTEAFF	TGTGCCAGCATCAGAAACCCAAACACTGAAGCTTTCTTT	TRBV5-6	-	-	TRBJ1-1
CSASVGSGYNEQFF	TGCAGTGCTAGTGTGGGTAGCGGCTACAATGAGCAGTTCTTC	TRBV20-1	-	-	TRBJ2-1
CASSLYPTGSMETQYF	TGTGCCAGCAGTCTCTACCCGACAGGGTCTATGGAGACCCAGTACTTC	TRBV27	-	TRBD1	TRBJ2-5
CASSSGGQDDGYTF	TGTGCCAGCAGTTCGGGGGGCCAAGATGATGGCTACACCTTC	TRBV6-5	-	-	TRBJ1-2
CASSRIYEGRETQYF	TGTGCCAGCAGCCGAATATACGAGGGGCGGGAGACCCAGTACTTC	TRBV4-2	few	-	TRBJ2-5
CASSEAGGLVLEQYF	TGTGCCAGCAGTGAAGCGGGGGGACTAGTACTCGAGCAGTACTTC	TRBV2	-	TRBD2	TRBJ2-7
CASSPDPSYEQYF	TGTGCCAGCAGTCCAGATCCCTCCTACGAGCAGTACTTC	TRBV27	few	-	TRBJ2-7
CASSDYYGVAETQYF	TGTGCCAGCTCAGATTATTACGGGGTCGCGGAGACCCAGTACTTC	TRBV2	-	-	TRBJ2-5
CSVGTGGEAKNIQYF	TGCAGCGTGGGTACGGGGGGGGAAGCCAAAAACATTCAGTACTTC	TRBV29-1	-	TRBD2	TRBJ2-4
CASSQVTDTYEQYF	TGTGCCAGCAGCCAAGTAACTGACACCTACGAGCAGTACTTC	TRBV3-1	-	-	TRBJ2-7
CASYTDAENTEAFF	TGTGCCAGCTACACCGATGCCGAGAACACTGAAGCTTTCTTT	TRBV7-3	-	-	TRBJ1-1
CSVEDPLTDTQYF	TGCAGCGTTGAAGATCCTCTTACAGATACGCAGTATTTT	TRBV29-1	once	-	TRBJ2-3
CASYEDREKFF	TGCGCCAGCTACGAAGACAGGGAGAAGTTCTTC	TRBV5-1	-	TRBD1	TRBJ2-1
CSAATGGRTGELFF	TGCAGCGCTGCTACAGGGGGCCGGACCGGGGAGCTGTTTTTT	TRBV29-1	-	TRBD1	TRBJ2-2
CASSHQSRDPTGELFF	TGTGCCAGCAGTCATCAATCCCGGGACCCCACCGGGGAGCTGTTTTTT	TRBV6-5	-	-	TRBJ2-2
CASGGPSKGYF	TGTGCCAGCGGAGGGCCTTCGAAGGGGTACTTC	TRBV6-2/TRBV6-3	-	-	TRBJ2-7
CSAPQGPAYYNEQFF	TGCAGTGCTCCCCAGGGGCCAGCGTACTACAATGAGCAGTTCTTC	TRBV20-1	-	-	TRBJ2-1
CASWGQAGNQPQHF	TGTGCCAGCTGGGGACAGGCGGGCAATCAGCCCCAGCATTTT	TRBV6-1	-	TRBD1	TRBJ1-5
CASSFYLRAELAFF	TGTGCCAGCAGCTTCTACCTCAGGGCGGAGTTAGCTTTCTTT	TRBV7-8	once	-	TRBJ1-1
CASGSILGRGENIQYF	TGTGCTAGTGGTTCTATTCTTGGACGGGGGGAAAACATTCAGTACTTC	TRBV12-5	-	TRBD2	TRBJ2-4
CASSGATNQPQHF	TGTGCCAGCAGTGGGGCTACCAATCAGCCCCAGCATTTT	TRBV28	-	-	TRBJ1-5
CASLVSGTYEQYF	TGTGCCAGCTTAGTAAGCGGTACCTACGAGCAGTACTTC	TRBV6-2/TRBV6-3	-	-	TRBJ2-7
CASSQDTSGGETQYF	TGTGCCAGCAGCCAGGACACTAGCGGGGGAGAGACCCAGTACTTC	TRBV4-2	few	TRBD2	TRBJ2-5
CASSLVVRGIGNEKLFF	TGTGCCAGCAGCTTGGTGGTCAGGGGAATTGGTAATGAAAAACTGTTTTTT	TRBV5-6	-	-	TRBJ1-4
CAISESGRGTDTQYF	TGTGCCATCAGTGAGTCGGGCAGGGGCACAGATACGCAGTATTTT	TRBV10-3	once	-	TRBJ2-3
CASSLSTADVYNEQFF	TGTGCCAGCAGCTTATCCACAGCGGACGTCTACAATGAGCAGTTCTTC	TRBV11-1	-	-	TRBJ2-1
CASSPGTATTDTQYF	TGCGCCAGCAGCCCTGGTACAGCCACCACAGATACGCAGTATTTT	TRBV5-1	-	-	TRBJ2-3
CASSLGPQGNSPLHF	TGTGCCAGCAGCCTGGGACCCCAGGGGAATTCACCCCTCCACTTT	TRBV9	-	-	TRBJ1-6
CASTGGASRETQYF	TGTGCCAGCACCGGGGGGGCCTCCCGAGAGACCCAGTACTTC	TRBV7-2	few	TRBD2	TRBJ2-5
CASSSHITDYNEQYF	TGTGCCAGCAGCTCACACATAACTGACTACAATGAGCAGTACTTC	TRBV7-2	-	-	TRBJ2-7
CASSHELAGEETQYF	TGTGCCAGCAGCCACGAACTAGCGGGGGAAGAGACCCAGTACTTC	TRBV4-2	-	TRBD2	TRBJ2-5
CASSPWRGTDTQYF	TGTGCCAGCAGTCCCTGGCGGGGGACAGATACGCAGTATTTT	TRBV3-1	-	TRBD2	TRBJ2-3
CSARRGQGGNMGKYGYTF	TGCAGTGCTAGGCGGGGACAGGGGGGGAATATGGGCAAATATGGCTACACCTTC	TRBV20-1	-	TRBD1	TRBJ1-2
CAISVSYEQYF	TGTGCCATCAGTGTCTCCTACGAGCAGTACTTC	TRBV10-3	-	-	TRBJ2-7
CASSSSRTSGSTYNEQFF	TGTGCCAGCAGCTCCTCGAGGACTAGCGGGTCTACCTACAATGAGCAGTTCTTC	TRBV7-9	-	TRBD2	TRBJ2-1
CAISESNRNTEAFF	TGTGCCATCAGTGAGTCGAATAGGAACACTGAAGCTTTCTTT	TRBV10-3	-	-	TRBJ1-1
CASSQDNRPGRRIQYF	TGTGCCAGCAGCCAAGATAATCGACCTGGGCGGCGCATTCAGTACTTC	TRBV4-2	many	-	TRBJ2-4
CSGCQGQHTEAFF	TGCAGCGGTTGTCAGGGACAGCACACTGAAGCTTTCTTT	TRBV29-1	-	TRBD1	TRBJ1-1
CASSALGREVYNEQFF	TGCGCCAGCAGCGCCTTGGGGCGGGAGGTATACAATGAGCAGTTCTTC	TRBV5-1	-	TRBD2	TRBJ2-1
CATSRQGHTQYF	TGTGCCACCAGCAGACAGGGTCATACGCAGTATTTT	TRBV15	-	-	TRBJ2-3
CACSLAGGPHYEQYF	TGTGCCTGCAGTTTAGCGGGAGGACCCCACTACGAGCAGTACTTC	TRBV12-3/TRBV12-4	-	TRBD2	TRBJ2-7
CASSISGGAFDEQFF	TGTGCCAGCAGCATTAGCGGGGGGGCCTTTGATGAGCAGTTCTTC	TRBV7-9	-	TRBD2	TRBJ2-1
CASRMTGSSYEQYF	TGTGCCAGCCGCATGACAGGGAGCTCCTACGAGCAGTACTTC	TRBV12-3/TRBV12-4	once	TRBD1	TRBJ2-7
CASGQFLQPQHF	TGTGCCAGCGGACAGTTTCTGCAGCCCCAGCATTTT	TRBV6-2/TRBV6-3	-	-	TRBJ1-5
CASSLPARTAGANVLTF	TGTGCCAGCAGCCTCCCCGCAAGGACAGCTGGGGCCAACGTCCTGACTTTC	TRBV7-9	once	-	TRBJ2-6
CATRSGHDYEQYF	TGTGCCACCAGATCCGGACACGACTACGAGCAGTACTTC	TRBV15	-	-	TRBJ2-7
CASSEDGDTQYF	TGTGCCAGCAGCGAGGACGGAGATACGCAGTATTTT	TRBV7-9	few	-	TRBJ2-3
CASSKTYNEQFF	TGTGCCAGCAGCAAGACTTACAATGAGCAGTTCTTC	TRBV7-9	-	-	TRBJ2-1
CSDTGGSGSTDTQYF	TGCAGCGACACCGGGGGTAGCGGGAGCACAGATACGCAGTATTTT	TRBV29-1	few	TRBD2	TRBJ2-3
CASSADLEGAFF	TGTGCCAGCAGCGCCGACTTAGAGGGAGCTTTCTTT	TRBV21-1	-	-	TRBJ1-1